This entry lists 25 T cell receptor beta chains sequenced from one sample in a study of cytomegalovirus exposure and HLA in healthy donors. A multiplex PCR was run with 60 Vbeta primers and 13 Jbeta primers. Some clones are missing from TCRdb's copy, which holds only in-frame ones; the method was immunoSEQ multiplex PCR. The data show 95,000 to 110,000 clones, 10% seen once. The source material was PBMCs. All receptors come from a man between 40 and 49 years old in good health and CMV-seropositive.

This clone was seen a handful of times. This chain links TRBV10-1 with TRBJ2-2; 7 bases agree with TRBD1. CDR1 and CDR2 from the germline V gene are WNHNN and SYGVQD (reference sequence). CDR3 length: 16 amino acids. With V trimmed by 1 base and J by 2 bases, 4 bases remained unmatched. CDR3 region: CASSEFAGGNTGELFF. The CDR3 region has the DNA TGCGCCAGCAGTGAGTTTGCAGGGGGTAACACCGGGGAGCTGTTTTTT.

The chain is built from TRBV7-9 and TRBJ1-2, with a tentative D call TRBD1 (6 bases). V lost 3 bases and J lost 2, with 10 bases in between. Germline CDR1 SEHNR, CDR2 FQNEAQ (reference sequence). The length of the CDR3 is 14 residues. The CDR3: CASSLMDSNYGYTF. Here the CDR3 DNA reads TGTGCCAGCAGCTTGATGGACAGCAACTATGGCTACACCTTC. The full variable domain, with the rest looked up from reference TRBV7-9 and TRBJ1-2, is DTGVSQNPRHKITKRGQNVTFRCDPISEHNRLYWYRQTLGQGPEFLTYFQNEAQLEKSRLLSDRFSAERPKGSFSTLEIQRTEQGDSAMYLCASSLMDSNYGYTFGSGTRLTVV.

J is TRBJ1-5 and V is TRBV6-1; no definite D call. The germline V and J ends were trimmed by 5 bases and 5 bases, with 16 bases remaining between them. The germline CDR1 and CDR2 sequences are MNHNS and SASEGT. This CDR3 is 15 amino acids long. The CDR3 DNA sequence: TGTGCCAGCAGTTTCCCTGCCCTGGGAGATCAGCCCCAGCATTTT. It yields the protein CASSFPALGDQPQHF.

This clone was recorded a few times. Here the CDR3 reads CANELGGTVAQYF. The DNA for the CDR3 is TGTGCCAACGAGCTAGGGGGCACGGTGGCCCAGTACTTC. The chain joins TRBV7-2 to TRBJ2-5; 7 nucleotides match TRBD1. The CDR3 is 13 residues long. Germline V gene lookup returns CDR1 SGHTA and CDR2 FQGNSA. V lost 10 bases to trimming and J lost 9 bases; unmatched junction nucleotides: 14.

The chain joins TRBV15 to TRBJ1-1; 8 bases are shared with TRBD1. J was trimmed by 1 base and V by 4 bases; bases with no gene match: 5. Germline-derived CDR1 and CDR2 are LNHNV and YYDKDF (reference sequence). The CDR3 totals 15 residues. CDR3 sequence: CATSKYDRGNTEAFF. CDR3 DNA: TGTGCCACCAGCAAATATGACAGGGGGAACACTGAAGCTTTCTTT. Combining the CDR3 with reference TRBV15 and TRBJ1-1 gives the whole variable domain DAMVIQNPRYQVTQFGKPVTLSCSQTLNHNVMYWYQQKSSQAPKLLFHYYDKDFNNEADTPDNFQSRRPNTSFCFLDIRSPGLGDTAMYLCATSKYDRGNTEAFFGQGTRLTVV.

This chain uses TRBV9 with TRBJ2-3; no reliable D call. CDR1 SGDLS and CDR2 YYNGEE come from the germline V gene. V dropped 0 bases and J dropped 2 bases, with 13 bases sitting between them. The CDR3 has 16 residues. The CDR3: CASSVAQWAYTDTQYF. The CDR3 DNA reads TGTGCCAGCAGCGTAGCACAGTGGGCCTACACAGATACGCAGTATTTT.

The chain couples TRBV11-3 to TRBJ1-5; TRBD1 matches 8 bases. The trim removed 7 bases at V and 0 bases at J, leaving 5 bases unmatched. The CDR3 runs to 15 residues. CDR1 and CDR2 (germline): SGHNT, YENEEA. CDR3 region: CASTRGQDSNQPQHF. CDR3 DNA: TGTGCCAGCACCCGGGGACAGGATAGCAATCAGCCCCAGCATTTT.

This chain uses TRBV7-9 with TRBJ1-3; 10 bases align to TRBD1. The CDR3 has 16 residues. Germline V gives CDR1 SEHNR, CDR2 FQNEAQ (reference sequence). The V and J ends lost 5 bases and 0 bases, in that order; junction bases with no gene match: 4. The CDR3: CASSTRQGASGNTIYF. In DNA, the CDR3 is TGTGCCAGCAGCACCCGACAGGGGGCCTCTGGAAACACCATATATTTT.

The chain joins TRBV9 to TRBJ1-4; TRBD1 agrees at 9 bases. The CDR3 runs to 15 residues. V lost 4 bases, J lost 4 bases, and 5 bases stayed unmatched. The germline CDR1 and CDR2 sequences are SGDLS and YYNGEE. CDR3 amino acids: CASSKQGASNEKLFF. The DNA of the CDR3 is TGTGCCAGCAGCAAACAGGGGGCGAGTAATGAAAAACTGTTTTTT.

This rearrangement joins TRBV7-6 to TRBJ2-7, with TRBD2 matching 10 bases. Germline trimming cut 2 bases from V and 1 base from J; bases unmatched to any gene: 2. The CDR3 consists of 15 residues. Germline loops: CDR1 SGHVS, CDR2 FNYEAQ. The CDR3 loop reads CASSLWTSGSYEQYF. As DNA, the CDR3 is TGTGCCAGCAGCTTATGGACTAGCGGATCCTACGAGCAGTACTTC.

This clone was found a few times. V and J are TRBV15 and TRBJ2-2; D uncertain. This CDR3 has 14 residues. Trimming left V 0 bases short and J 5 bases short, with 7 bases between. In germline, CDR1 is LNHNV, CDR2 YYDKDF (reference sequence). This CDR3 reads CATSRDSRTGELFF. The CDR3 nucleotides read TGTGCCACCAGCAGAGATTCTAGGACCGGGGAGCTGTTTTTT. The whole variable domain, filled in from reference TRBV15 and TRBJ2-2, reads DAMVIQNPRYQVTQFGKPVTLSCSQTLNHNVMYWYQQKSSQAPKLLFHYYDKDFNNEADTPDNFQSRRPNTSFCFLDIRSPGLGDTAMYLCATSRDSRTGELFFGEGSRLTVL.

This clone turned up a few times. V and J are TRBV11-3 and TRBJ2-7; no definite D call. The germline V gene encodes CDR1 SGHNT and CDR2 YENEEA. CDR3 length: 16 amino acids. V gave up 5 bases and J gave up 2 bases, with 19 bases separating them. The CDR3 nucleotides read TGTGCCAGCAGCCCCCGGCTTGGGCAGCAGACCTACGAGCAGTACTTC. Its translation: CASSPRLGQQTYEQYF. The variable domain in full, completed from reference TRBV11-3 and TRBJ2-7, reads EAGVVQSPRYKIIEKKQPVAFWCNPISGHNTLYWYLQNLGQGPELLIRYENEEAVDDSQLPKDRFSAERLKGVDSTLKIQPAELGDSAVYLCASSPRLGQQTYEQYFGPGTRLTVT.

V is TRBV5-6 and J is TRBJ2-3; D unclear. The CDR3 covers 16 residues. Germline-derived CDR1 and CDR2 are SGHDT and YYEEEE. The V gene lost 4 bases and the J gene lost 5 bases, with 20 bases spanning the gap. In nucleotides, the CDR3 is TGTGCCAGCAGCACCCTCCTGAAAACCTCACAAGATACGCAGTATTTT. Translating it yields CASSTLLKTSQDTQYF. The full variable domain, rest sourced from reference TRBV5-6 and TRBJ2-3, is DAGVTQSPTHLIKTRGQQVTLRCSPKSGHDTVSWYQQALGQGPQFIFQYYEEEERQRGNFPDRFSGHQFPNYSSELNVNALLLGDSALYLCASSTLLKTSQDTQYFGPGTRLTVL.

This clone was seen a handful of times. This sequence joins TRBV5-1 and TRBJ2-7; tentatively, D is TRBD2 (5 bases). CDR1 is SGHRS, CDR2 YFSETQ, per germline. The CDR3 consists of 16 residues. Trimming removed 0 bases at V and 1 base at J, with 14 bases between. CDR3 protein: CASSLDGRGGSYEQYF. CDR3 nucleotide sequence: TGCGCCAGCAGCTTGGATGGGAGAGGTGGGTCCTACGAGCAGTACTTC.

The chain is built from TRBV2 and TRBJ2-5; 13 nucleotides agree with TRBD2. This CDR3 region has 15 residues. Germline-derived CDR1 and CDR2 are SNHLY and FYNNEI. Trimming took 7 bases from V and 1 from J; bases not matched to a gene: 3. The CDR3 bases are TGTGCCAGCAAGAGGACTAGCGGGAGCCAAGAGACCCAGTACTTC. It is translated as CASKRTSGSQETQYF.

The chain carries TRBV6-5 and TRBJ1-2, with 9 nucleotides matching TRBD1. In germline, CDR1 is MNHEY, CDR2 SVGAGI. CDR3 size: 13 residues. J gave up 1 base and V 8 bases, and 2 bases lay outside the gene matches. In DNA form, the CDR3 reads TGTGCCAGCGGACAGGGGCTTAACTATGGCTACACCTTC. Amino acid sequence: CASGQGLNYGYTF.

This clone occurred a few times. J is TRBJ2-7 and V is TRBV5-1; unclear D gene. Germline lookup yields CDR1 SGHRS and CDR2 YFSETQ. V was clipped by 1 base and J by 5 bases, with 7 bases between them. CDR3 length equals 12 residues. This CDR3 reads CASSLSGNEQYF. CDR3 sequence (DNA): TGCGCCAGCAGCTTGTCAGGTAACGAGCAGTACTTC. Full variable domain (remainder filled in from reference TRBV5-1 and TRBJ2-7): KAGVTQTPRYLIKTRGQQVTLSCSPISGHRSVSWYQQTPGQGLQFLFEYFSETQRNKGNFPGRFSGRQFSNSRSEMNVSTLELGDSALYLCASSLSGNEQYFGPGTRLTVT.

This clone was observed a few times. The V gene is TRBV29-1, the J gene TRBJ2-3; perhaps TRBD2 as D (5 bases). Germline V lookup: CDR1 SQVTM, CDR2 ANQGSEA. The CDR3 is 15 residues long. V lost 4 bases and J lost 3, with 17 bases in between. CDR3 in amino acids: CSVAGLSLVTDTQYF. In nucleotides, the CDR3 is TGCAGCGTTGCGGGGTTATCATTAGTTACAGATACGCAGTATTTT.

This clone turned up a few times. The chain is built from TRBV6-1 and TRBJ1-1; weak D call: TRBD1 (5 bases). The germline V and J ends were trimmed by 3 bases and 4 bases, with 12 bases remaining between them. This CDR3 has 14 residues. Germline CDR1 MNHNS, CDR2 SASEGT. The CDR3, as DNA: TGTGCCAGCAGTGACCCAGGGATCGGCACTGAAGCTTTCTTT. It specifies CASSDPGIGTEAFF.

The chain uses TRBV27 and TRBJ1-3; D uncertain. Per germline, CDR1 MNHEY and CDR2 SMNVEV (reference sequence). This CDR3 is built from 14 residues. V dropped 4 bases and J dropped 0 bases, with 7 bases sitting between them. CDR3 sequence: CASSWTGSGNTIYF. DNA for the CDR3: TGTGCCAGCAGTTGGACTGGCTCTGGAAACACCATATATTTT.

This sequence joins TRBV11-1 and TRBJ2-3, with TRBD2 matching over 12 bases. The CDR3 has 17 amino acids. The junction had 9 bases not matched to a gene; V was cut back by 2 bases and J by 6 bases. Germline V gene data show CDR1 as SGHAT and CDR2 as FQDESV (reference sequence). The CDR3 DNA follows: TGTGCCAGCAGCTTAACTTTGACTAGCGGGAGTGCCGATACGCAGTATTTT. As protein: CASSLTLTSGSADTQYF.

This clone was observed a handful of times. This rearrangement joins TRBV6-4 to TRBJ2-3; 8 bases match TRBD1. The CDR3 covers 15 residues. V trimming: 2 bases; J trimming: 0 bases; junction bases outside the gene matches: 1. Germline CDR1 MRHNA, CDR2 SNTAGT. CDR3 in amino acids: CASSDGQGSTDTQYF. DNA for the CDR3: TGTGCCAGCAGTGACGGACAGGGCAGCACAGATACGCAGTATTTT.

A few counts support this clone. The V and J genes are TRBV4-1 and TRBJ2-3; possibly TRBD1 for D (5 bases). V lost 9 bases, J lost 5 bases, and 24 bases lay in between. CDR1 MGHRA and CDR2 YSYEKL come from the germline V gene. The CDR3 length is 16 residues. The CDR3 DNA reads TGCGCCAGTTCAATCACAGACCTAGGGGTTGGAGATACGCAGTATTTT. This gives the protein CASSITDLGVGDTQYF.

This clone turned up a few times. The gene calls are TRBV7-9 and TRBJ2-7; 7 bases map to TRBD1. CDR1 is SEHNR, CDR2 FQNEAQ, per germline (reference sequence). CDR3 length: 15 amino acids. V lost 5 bases and J lost 0; bases outside the gene matches: 7. The CDR3 DNA follows: TGTGCCAGCAGCGCGACGGGACAGATCTCCTACGAGCAGTACTTC. It yields the protein CASSATGQISYEQYF.

This clone was seen more than once but under ten times. V is TRBV28 and J is TRBJ2-3; D ambiguous. Trimming took off 4 bases at V and 0 bases at J, with 5 bases between the two ends. Germline CDR1 reads MDHEN; CDR2 reads SYDVKM. The CDR3 length is 13 residues. CDR3 in DNA: TGTGCCAGCAGTTCCACTAGCACAGATACGCAGTATTTT. It is translated as CASSSTSTDTQYF.